This T cell receptor beta chain came from a study of T cells expressing NK-cell markers. Whole-study findings and limits: Several of the donors also had these clonotypes leading their CD3+CD56-NKG2C+ fraction.

Note on this clonotype: What it recognizes is unknown.

The germline gives CDR1 SGHTA, CDR2 FQGNSA. This CDR3 is built from 12 residues. TCRdb reprocessed the 5' RACE reads and reports one entry per CDR3 protein, with no DNA. This sample's table reports about 460,000 distinct CDR3 sequences. The receptor's source is a woman in her forties or fifties in good health. The rearrangement joins TRBV7-2 to TRBJ2-7. The specimen sequenced was blood T cells: a sorted CD56 or NKG2C T cell subset, CD4+ or CD8+ T cells, or bulk PBMC T cells (not recorded which). The CDR3 loop is CAAGDNFYEQYF. Together with reference TRBV7-2 and TRBJ2-7, the CDR3 gives the full variable domain: GAGVSQSPSNKVTEKGKDVELRCDPISGHTALYWYRQSLGQGLEFLIYFQGNSAPDKSGLPSDRFSAERTGGSVSTLTIQRTQQEDSAVYLCAAGDNFYEQYFGPGTRLTVT.